Listed below are T cell receptor beta chains from one sample, sequenced in a study of beta chain features in type 1 diabetes. The assay was immunoSEQ multiplex PCR, and TCRdb's table has in-frame clones only and misses some. The table lists about 360,000 clones, around an eighth of them singletons. The sequenced sample consisted of naive CD4+ T cells from blood. The receptors were sampled from a young woman with type 1 diabetes. Each CDR3 is given with its conserved first and last residue. Each record gives: J gene, clone size, V gene, D gene, CDR3 length, CDR3 DNA, CDR3 protein. D genes are given only for firm matches. Only some rows state a clone size, as once, few, many or a class for expanded clones.

>TRBJ2-4|.|TRBV13|.|16
TGTGCCAGCAGCTTAAGGGGAAAAATAGCCAAAAACATTCAGTACTTC
CASSLRGKIAKNIQYF
>TRBJ2-2|few|TRBV4-3|.|16
TGCGCCAGCAGCCAAGGTCTTGACGTCGGGACCGGGGAGCTGTTTTTT
CASSQGLDVGTGELFF
>TRBJ1-6|few|TRBV18|TRBD1|17
TGTGCCAGCTCACTCACCCTCCGGACAGGGTTCAATTCACCCCTCCACTTT
CASSLTLRTGFNSPLHF
>TRBJ2-7|few|TRBV9|TRBD1|14
TGTGCCAGCAGCCCTACAGGGGACACCTACGAGCAGTACTTC
CASSPTGDTYEQYF
>TRBJ2-5|.|TRBV5-4|.|16
TGTGCCAGCAGCTCGCAGAGACACGGAAGGGGAGAGACCCAGTACTTC
CASSSQRHGRGETQYF
>TRBJ1-2|few|TRBV9|TRBD1|15
TGTGCCAGCAGCGTAGTCGGGACAGGGGCCTATGGCTACACCTTC
CASSVVGTGAYGYTF
>TRBJ2-1|.|TRBV30|.|17
TGTGCCTGGAGTGTATCCATGCCCCTAGCCAGTTACAATGAGCAGTTCTTC
CAWSVSMPLASYNEQFF
>TRBJ1-1|few|TRBV5-1|.|15
TGCGCCAGCAGCCATCTCGGACAGATGGACACTGAAGCTTTCTTT
CASSHLGQMDTEAFF
>TRBJ1-1|.|TRBV2|.|12
TGTGCCAGCAGTGGACCAGGGGTGTTTGCTTTCTTT
CASSGPGVFAFF
>TRBJ2-5|.|TRBV2|.|14
TGTGCCAGCAGACAGGGAGCCCAACAAGAGACCCAGTACTTC
CASRQGAQQETQYF
>TRBJ2-1|few|TRBV25-1|.|16
TGTGCCAGCGCTAGCCGAGCTGGGAGCTCCTACAATGAGCAGTTCTTC
CASASRAGSSYNEQFF
>TRBJ2-1|few|TRBV30|.|15
TGTGCCTGGAGTGTGACAGGATTCTCGTACAATGAGCAGTTCTTC
CAWSVTGFSYNEQFF
>TRBJ2-5|.|TRBV7-6|TRBD2|14
TGTGCCAGCAGCGGGGGACTAGCGCGTGAGACCCAGTACTTC
CASSGGLARETQYF
>TRBJ2-7|.|TRBV7-6|TRBD1|18
TGTGCCAGCAGCTTAGGCGTCGGCCGGGGACAGGATAATTACGAGCAGTACTTC
CASSLGVGRGQDNYEQYF
>TRBJ1-2|.|TRBV19|TRBD1|13
TGTGCCAGTAGTATGACAGGGGCCTATGGCTACACCTTC
CASSMTGAYGYTF
>TRBJ2-3|.|TRBV30|.|14
TGTGCCTGGAGTGTGGGGCAGGGCGCAGATACGCAGTATTTT
CAWSVGQGADTQYF
>TRBJ2-3|few|TRBV9|.|18
TGTGCCAGCAGCGTACTAGGTGGAGGGGCAGGGTTCACAGATACGCAGTATTTT
CASSVLGGGAGFTDTQYF
>TRBJ1-5|.|TRBV4-3|.|15
TGCGCCAGCAGCTTGGGCAGGGGATTAAATCAGCCCCAGCATTTT
CASSLGRGLNQPQHF
>TRBJ1-2|.|TRBV4-1|TRBD1|15
TGCGCCAGCAGCCACCTTGCCGGGACAGTCTATGGCTACACCTTC
CASSHLAGTVYGYTF
>TRBJ2-5|.|TRBV15|.|14
TGTGCCACCAGCAGAGAAACGGGGTGGGAGACCCAGTACTTC
CATSRETGWETQYF
>TRBJ2-1|.|TRBV29-1|.|14
TGCAGCGTCCCAGGGGCGGGAGCCTACAATGAGCAGTTCTTC
CSVPGAGAYNEQFF
>TRBJ2-5|.|TRBV6-6|TRBD2|14
TGTGCCAGCTTGACTAGCGGGAGAGAAGAGACCCAGTACTTC
CASLTSGREETQYF
>TRBJ1-5|few|TRBV19|.|10
TGTGGTTCCGGCAATCAGCCCCAGCATTTT
CGSGNQPQHF